This T cell receptor beta chain was captured in a study of cytomegalovirus exposure and HLA in healthy donors. PCR involved 60 Vbeta and 13 Jbeta primers. Repertoires were generated with immunoSEQ multiplex PCR, while TCRdb's copy carries only in-frame clones and drops some. In the table there are 95,000 to 110,000 clones, 79% of which are singletons. Comment on this clone: Its target is not known.

Findings of the study overall: Cytomegalovirus-associated status was assigned to some 180 TCR beta chains. TCR beta chain V- and J-gene trimming was linked, in a later analysis, to a missense variant in DCLRE1C. Most likely, a cluster of highly shared sequence variants arose as a sequencing artifact.

Germline CDR1 and CDR2: SEHNR and FQNEAQ (reference sequence). The CDR3 spans 17 residues. J gave up 10 bases and V 6 bases, and 20 bases lay outside the gene matches. The source of this sequence is a middle-aged man in good health and CMV-seropositive. Sequencing was performed on PBMCs. This chain uses TRBV7-9 with TRBJ1-4, with TRBD1 matching 7 bases. The CDR3 DNA reads as TGTGCCAGCAGTACTCACGAATCGACAGGGATCCACTCAAAACTGTTTTTT. It yields the protein CASSTHESTGIHSKLFF.